This entry describes one T cell receptor (beta chain). The data belong to a study of blood T cell repertoires in COVID-19. Study in general: Donors in the United States, Italy and Spain gave samples during acute or convalescent COVID-19. From T cells, B-cell-depleted T cells, or PBMCs came the material, which was cDNA or gDNA.

Per the original data handling: Estimation of nucleated cell counts was performed using reference gene primer amplification. Using immunoSEQ multiplex PCR, the repertoire was profiled, and TCRdb retains in-frame clones only, with some absent. The D gene and trimming were derived from the DNA, and the V and J assignments and clone size from that table. The top ten clones hold 2.5% to 3% of a sample with roughly 75,000 clones, around 67% of them seen once. V dropped 3 bases and J dropped 1 base, with 22 bases sitting between them. CDR3 length: 19 amino acids. Germline V gives CDR1 KGHSH, CDR2 LQKENI. The chain is built from TRBV18 and TRBJ1-5; possibly TRBD1 for D (6 bases). The source is a human donor with acute or convalescent COVID-19. The donor label of this sample is uncertain. The sequencing sample was made of peripheral blood. CDR3 sequence reads: CASSPGSGNWGASNQPQHF. CDR3 bases: TGTGCCAGCTCACCCGGGAGCGGGAACTGGGGGGCGAGCAATCAGCCCCAGCATTTT.